This T cell receptor (beta chain) was captured in a study of blood T cell repertoires in COVID-19. The wider study: Spain, Italy and the United States supplied samples that represented acute and convalescent COVID-19. The cDNA or gDNA used as material had been derived from T cells, B-cell-depleted T cells, or PBMCs.

As originally analysed: Scientists estimated how many nucleated cells there were by amplifying reference gene primers. Clones were read by immunoSEQ multiplex PCR, and TCRdb kept only the in-frame ones, dropping some. The DNA was the basis for D and trimming; V, J and clone size are from that table. The sample holds roughly 300,000 clones, 65% to 85% seen once. While infection was still active, Seattle patients were enrolled and then followed longitudinally. Sequencing was done on a sample of peripheral blood. The sequence was collected from a human donor with COVID-19, enrolled during active disease. The donor label of this sample is uncertain.

CDR3 DNA sequence: TGTGCCAGCAACTTAAGAACTGAAGCTTTCTTT. Translation gives CASNLRTEAFF. The chain links TRBV2 to TRBJ1-1; D is uncertain. This CDR3 has 11 residues. CDR1 is SNHLY and CDR2 is FYNNEI in the germline V gene. V was cut by 7 bases and J by 5 bases, with 8 bases left in between.